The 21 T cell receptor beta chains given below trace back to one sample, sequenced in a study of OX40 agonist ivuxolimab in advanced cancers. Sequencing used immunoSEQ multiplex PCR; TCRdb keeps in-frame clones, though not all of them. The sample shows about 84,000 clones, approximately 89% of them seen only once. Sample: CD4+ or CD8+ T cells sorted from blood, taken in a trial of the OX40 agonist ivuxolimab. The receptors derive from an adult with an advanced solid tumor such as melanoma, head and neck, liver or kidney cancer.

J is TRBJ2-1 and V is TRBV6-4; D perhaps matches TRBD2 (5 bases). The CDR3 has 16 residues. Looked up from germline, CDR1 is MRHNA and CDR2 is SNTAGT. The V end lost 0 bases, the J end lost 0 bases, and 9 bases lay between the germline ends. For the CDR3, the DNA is TGTGCCAGCAGTGACTCAGTGGGGAGCTCCTACAATGAGCAGTTCTTC. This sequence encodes CASSDSVGSSYNEQFF.

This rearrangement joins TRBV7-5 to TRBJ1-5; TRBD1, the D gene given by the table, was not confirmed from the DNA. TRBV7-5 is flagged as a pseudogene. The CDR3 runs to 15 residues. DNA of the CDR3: TGTGTCAGCCCACCTTCCACAGGGACGAATCAGCCCCAGCATTTT. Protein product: CVSPPSTGTNQPQHF.

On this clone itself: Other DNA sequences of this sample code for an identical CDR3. In nucleotides, the CDR3 is TGTGCCAGCAGCCGGACAGGCCAAGAGACCCAGTACTTC. It yields the protein CASSRTGQETQYF. The J gene is TRBJ2-5, the V gene TRBV5-5, with 7 bases aligning to TRBD1. Per the germline V gene, CDR1 is SGHKS and CDR2 is YYEKEE (reference sequence). There are 13 residues in the CDR3. After removal of 4 bases from V and 1 base from J, the junction contained 1 base not matched to a gene.

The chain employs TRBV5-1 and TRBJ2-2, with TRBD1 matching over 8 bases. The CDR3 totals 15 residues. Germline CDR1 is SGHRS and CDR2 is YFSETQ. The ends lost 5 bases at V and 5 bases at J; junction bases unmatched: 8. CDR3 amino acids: CASSQGALQTGELFF. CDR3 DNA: TGCGCCAGCAGTCAGGGGGCACTTCAGACCGGGGAGCTGTTTTTT.

The CDR3 DNA follows: TGTGCCAGCAGTGTAGATAGACAGGGGCTAGGGCCCCAGCATTTT. Protein sequence: CASSVDRQGLGPQHF. The chain employs TRBV2 and TRBJ1-5; 8 bases are a match to TRBD1. V lost 4 bases to trimming and J lost 9 bases; unmatched junction nucleotides: 11. This CDR3 is 15 amino acids long. Germline loops: CDR1 SNHLY, CDR2 FYNNEI.

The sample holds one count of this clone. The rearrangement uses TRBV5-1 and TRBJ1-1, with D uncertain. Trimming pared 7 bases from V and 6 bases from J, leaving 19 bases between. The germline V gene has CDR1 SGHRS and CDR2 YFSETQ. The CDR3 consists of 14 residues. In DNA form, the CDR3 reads TGCGCCAGCCAAGTAAGTGAGGGAGACGCTGAAGCTTTCTTT. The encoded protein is CASQVSEGDAEAFF.

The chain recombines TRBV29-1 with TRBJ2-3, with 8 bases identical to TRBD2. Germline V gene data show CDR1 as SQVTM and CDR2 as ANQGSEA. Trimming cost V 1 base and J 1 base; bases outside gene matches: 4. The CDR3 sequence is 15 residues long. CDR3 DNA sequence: TGCAGCGTTGAAGCGGGAGGGTGGGGCACAGATACGCAGTATTTT. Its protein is CSVEAGGWGTDTQYF.

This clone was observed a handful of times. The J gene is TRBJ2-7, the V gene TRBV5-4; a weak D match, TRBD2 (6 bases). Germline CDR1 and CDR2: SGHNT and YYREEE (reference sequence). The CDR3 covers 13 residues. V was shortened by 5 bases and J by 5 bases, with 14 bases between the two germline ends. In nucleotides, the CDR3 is TGTGCCAGCAGGGCCCGACTAGGGCACGAGCAGTACTTC. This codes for CASRARLGHEQYF.

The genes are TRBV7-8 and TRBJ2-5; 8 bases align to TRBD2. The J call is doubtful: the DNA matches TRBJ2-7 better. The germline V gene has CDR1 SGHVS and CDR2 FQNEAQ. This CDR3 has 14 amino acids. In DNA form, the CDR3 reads TGTGCCAGCAGCTTACGGGGGGGACTCTACGAGCAGTACTTC. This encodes CASSLRGGLYEQYF.

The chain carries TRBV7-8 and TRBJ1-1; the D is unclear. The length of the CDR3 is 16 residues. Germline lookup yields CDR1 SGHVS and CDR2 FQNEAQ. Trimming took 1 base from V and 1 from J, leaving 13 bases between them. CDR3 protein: CASSLVRNSWNTEAFF. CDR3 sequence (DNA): TGTGCCAGCAGCTTAGTAAGGAACAGCTGGAACACTGAAGCTTTCTTT.

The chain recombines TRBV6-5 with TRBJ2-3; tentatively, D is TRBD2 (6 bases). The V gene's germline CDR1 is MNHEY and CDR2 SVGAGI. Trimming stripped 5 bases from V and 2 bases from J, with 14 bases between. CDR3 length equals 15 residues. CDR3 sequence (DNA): TGTGCCAGCAGTCGTCTCGCGGGAACCACAGATACGCAGTATTTT. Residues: CASSRLAGTTDTQYF.

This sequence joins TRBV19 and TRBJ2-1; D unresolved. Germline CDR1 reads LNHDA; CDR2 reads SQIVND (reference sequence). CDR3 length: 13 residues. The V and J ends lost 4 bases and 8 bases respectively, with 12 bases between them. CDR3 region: CASSNMGSYEQFF. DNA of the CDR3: TGTGCCAGTAGTAACATGGGATCTTATGAGCAGTTCTTC.

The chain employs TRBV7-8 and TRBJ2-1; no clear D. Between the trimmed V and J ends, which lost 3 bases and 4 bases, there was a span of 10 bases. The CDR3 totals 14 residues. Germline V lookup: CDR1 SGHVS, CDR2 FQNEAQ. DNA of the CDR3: TGTGCCAGCAGCTTCGAGGTTGGTTACAATGAGCAGTTCTTC. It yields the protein CASSFEVGYNEQFF.

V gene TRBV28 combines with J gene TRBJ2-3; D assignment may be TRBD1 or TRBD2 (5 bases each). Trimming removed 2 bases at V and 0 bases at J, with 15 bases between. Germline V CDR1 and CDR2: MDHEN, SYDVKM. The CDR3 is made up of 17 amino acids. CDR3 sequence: CASSLNPGRRSTDTQYF. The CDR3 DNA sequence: TGTGCCAGCAGTTTAAATCCGGGACGCCGTAGCACAGATACGCAGTATTTT.

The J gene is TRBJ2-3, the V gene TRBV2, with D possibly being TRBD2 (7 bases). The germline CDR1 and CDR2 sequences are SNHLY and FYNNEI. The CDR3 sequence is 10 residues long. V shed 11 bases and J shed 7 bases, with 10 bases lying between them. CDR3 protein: CAGGANTQYF. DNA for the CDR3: TGTGCCGGGGGGGCAAATACGCAGTATTTT.

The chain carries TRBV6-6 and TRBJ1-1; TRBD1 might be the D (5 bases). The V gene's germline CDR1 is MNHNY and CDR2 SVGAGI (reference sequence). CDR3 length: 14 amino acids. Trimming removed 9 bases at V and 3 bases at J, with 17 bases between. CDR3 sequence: CASHTQGTHTEAFF. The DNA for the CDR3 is TGTGCCAGTCATACTCAGGGTACCCACACTGAAGCTTTCTTT.

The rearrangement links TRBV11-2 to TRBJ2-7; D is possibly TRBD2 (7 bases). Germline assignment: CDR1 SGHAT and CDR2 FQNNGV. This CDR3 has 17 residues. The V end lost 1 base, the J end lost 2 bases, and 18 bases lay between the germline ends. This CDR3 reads CASSLAGGQGRTYEQYF. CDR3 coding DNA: TGTGCCAGCAGCTTAGCGGGGGGTCAGGGGAGGACCTACGAGCAGTACTTC.

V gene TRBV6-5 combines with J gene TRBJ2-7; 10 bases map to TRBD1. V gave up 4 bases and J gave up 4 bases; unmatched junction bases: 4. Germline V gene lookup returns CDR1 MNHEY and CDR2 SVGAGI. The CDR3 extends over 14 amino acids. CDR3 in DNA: TGTGCCAGCAGTTTGGGACAGGGGACTTACGAGCAGTACTTC. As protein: CASSLGQGTYEQYF.

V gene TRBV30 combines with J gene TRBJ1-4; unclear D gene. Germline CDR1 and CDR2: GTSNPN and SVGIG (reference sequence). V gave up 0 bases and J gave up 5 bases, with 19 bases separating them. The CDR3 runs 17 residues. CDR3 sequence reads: CAWSVSGRGRKNEKLFF. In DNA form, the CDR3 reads TGTGCCTGGAGTGTGAGCGGTCGCGGACGGAAAAATGAAAAACTGTTTTTT.

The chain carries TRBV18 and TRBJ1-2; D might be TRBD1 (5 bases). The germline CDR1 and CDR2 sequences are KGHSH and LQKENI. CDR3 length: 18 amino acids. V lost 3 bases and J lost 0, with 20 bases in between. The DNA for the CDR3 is TGTGCCAGCTCACCCCTCAGGGCCGCCGTCTCGTCTAACTATGGCTACACCTTC. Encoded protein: CASSPLRAAVSSNYGYTF.

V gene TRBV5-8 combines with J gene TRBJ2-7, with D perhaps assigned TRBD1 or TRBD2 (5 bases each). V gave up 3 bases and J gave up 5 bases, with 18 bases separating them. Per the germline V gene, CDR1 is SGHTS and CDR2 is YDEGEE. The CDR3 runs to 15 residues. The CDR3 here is CASSSTLKRDDEQYF. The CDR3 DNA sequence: TGTGCCAGCAGCTCTACCTTGAAGAGGGACGACGAGCAGTACTTC.